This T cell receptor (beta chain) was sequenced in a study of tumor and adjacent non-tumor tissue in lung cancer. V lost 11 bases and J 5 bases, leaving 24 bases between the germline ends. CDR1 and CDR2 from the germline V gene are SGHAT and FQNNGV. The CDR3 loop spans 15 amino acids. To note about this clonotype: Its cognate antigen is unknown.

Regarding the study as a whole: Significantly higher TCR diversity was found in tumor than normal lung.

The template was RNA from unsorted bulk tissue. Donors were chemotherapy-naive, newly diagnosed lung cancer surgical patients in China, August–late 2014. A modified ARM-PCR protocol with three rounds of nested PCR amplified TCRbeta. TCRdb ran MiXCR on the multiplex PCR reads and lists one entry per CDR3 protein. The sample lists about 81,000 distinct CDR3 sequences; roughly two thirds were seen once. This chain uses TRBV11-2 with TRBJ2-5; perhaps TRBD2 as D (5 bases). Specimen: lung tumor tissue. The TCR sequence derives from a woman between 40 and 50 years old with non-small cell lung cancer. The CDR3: CAGSLATGVGETQYF. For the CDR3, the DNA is TGTGCCGGTAGCCTAGCCACTGGGGTAGGGGAGACCCAGTACTTC.